The entry that follows covers one T cell receptor (beta chain) sequence. The antigen remains undetermined. This sample stems from a study of CXCR3-negative and CXCR3-positive naive CD8 T cells. Overall study findings and caveats: Memory CD8+ cells showed much lower diversity, while both naive subsets displayed comparably high diversity. More hydrophobic TRB CDR3s were found in CXCR3-positive naive cells than in CXCR3-negative naive cells. TRB CDR3 properties were used to infer TCR strength, and surface CD5 was comparable between naive subsets.

This CDR3 has 17 amino acids. Looked up from germline, CDR1 is SEHNR and CDR2 is FQNEAQ (reference sequence). In preparing the TRB cDNA libraries, 5' RACE with UMI labels was used. TCRdb re-called the 5' RACE reads and catalogs CDR3 proteins one per entry, DNA excluded. The data show about 120,000 distinct CDR3 sequences, and the top ten clones hold about 0.34%. Sequencing input: naive CXCR3+ CD8+ T cells from blood. Subset here: CD45RO-CCR7+CD27+CD95- naive CD8+ T cells expressing CXCR3 (TNR3+). This chain connects TRBV7-9 to TRBJ2-7; the D call of TRBD1 rests on TCRdb alone, since no DNA is present to check it. The clonotype originates from a human donor in good health. Some clones in this sample may be carry-over from other donors' samples. Here the CDR3 reads CASSLAGTGDSPYEQYF. The full variable domain, rest sourced from reference TRBV7-9 and TRBJ2-7, is DTGVSQNPRHKITKRGQNVTFRCDPISEHNRLYWYRQTLGQGPEFLTYFQNEAQLEKSRLLSDRFSAERPKGSFSTLEIQRTEQGDSAMYLCASSLAGTGDSPYEQYFGPGTRLTVT.